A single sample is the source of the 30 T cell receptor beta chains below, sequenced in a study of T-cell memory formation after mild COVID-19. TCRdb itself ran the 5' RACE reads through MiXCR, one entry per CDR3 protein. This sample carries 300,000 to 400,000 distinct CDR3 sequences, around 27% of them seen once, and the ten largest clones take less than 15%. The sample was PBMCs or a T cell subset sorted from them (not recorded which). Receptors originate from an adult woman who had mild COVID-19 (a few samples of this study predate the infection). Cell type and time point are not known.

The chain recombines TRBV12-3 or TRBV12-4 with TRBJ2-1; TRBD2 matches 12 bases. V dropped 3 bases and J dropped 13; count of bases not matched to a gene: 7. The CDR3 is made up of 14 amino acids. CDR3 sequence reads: CASSLTSGRVEQFF. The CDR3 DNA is TGTGCCAGCAGTTTGACTAGCGGGAGAGTTGAACAGTTCTTC.

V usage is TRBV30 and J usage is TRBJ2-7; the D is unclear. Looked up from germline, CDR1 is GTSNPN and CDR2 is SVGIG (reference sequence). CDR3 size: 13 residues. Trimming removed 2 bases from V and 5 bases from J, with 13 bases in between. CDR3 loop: CAWSLTAFNEQYF. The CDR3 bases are TGTGCCTGGAGTCTAACCGCCTTCAACGAGCAGTACTTC.

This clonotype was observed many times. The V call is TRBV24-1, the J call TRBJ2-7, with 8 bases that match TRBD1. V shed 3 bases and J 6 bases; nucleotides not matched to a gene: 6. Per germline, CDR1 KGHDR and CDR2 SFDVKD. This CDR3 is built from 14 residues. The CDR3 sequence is CATSDPGTGFEQYF. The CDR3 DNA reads TGTGCCACCAGTGATCCCGGGACAGGTTTCGAGCAGTACTTC.

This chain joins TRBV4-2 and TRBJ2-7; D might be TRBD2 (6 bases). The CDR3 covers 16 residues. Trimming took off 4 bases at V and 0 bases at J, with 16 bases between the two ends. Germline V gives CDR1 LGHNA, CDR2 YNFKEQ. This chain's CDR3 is CASSREAGPSSYEQYF. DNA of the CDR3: TGTGCCAGCAGCCGGGAAGCGGGCCCCAGCTCCTACGAGCAGTACTTC.

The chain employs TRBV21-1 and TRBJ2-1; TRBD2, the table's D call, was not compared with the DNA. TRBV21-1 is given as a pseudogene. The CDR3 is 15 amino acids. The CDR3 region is CASRLVPSANNEQFF. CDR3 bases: TGTGCCAGCAGGTTGGTTCCTAGCGCGAACAATGAGCAGTTCTTC.

The CDR3 loop reads CASSLAVTGGPTDTQYF. The DNA for the CDR3 is TGTGCCAGCAGCTTAGCGGTAACGGGAGGGCCGACAGATACGCAGTATTTT. The chain is built from TRBV7-9 and TRBJ2-3; the match to TRBD2 covers 8 bases. The length of the CDR3 is 17 residues. V dropped 0 bases and J dropped 3; count of bases not matched to a gene: 8. Germline V gives CDR1 SEHNR, CDR2 FQNEAQ (reference sequence).

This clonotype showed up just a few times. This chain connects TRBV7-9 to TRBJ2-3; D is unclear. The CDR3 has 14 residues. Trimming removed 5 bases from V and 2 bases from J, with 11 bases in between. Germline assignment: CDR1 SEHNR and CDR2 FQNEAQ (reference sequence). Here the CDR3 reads CASSDRWDTDTQYF. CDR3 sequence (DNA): TGTGCCAGCAGCGATCGGTGGGACACAGATACGCAGTATTTT.

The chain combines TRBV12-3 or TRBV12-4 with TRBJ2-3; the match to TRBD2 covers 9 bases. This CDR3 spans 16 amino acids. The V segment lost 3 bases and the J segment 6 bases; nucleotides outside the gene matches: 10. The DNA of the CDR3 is TGTGCCAGCAGTTTGGCCCCGGCGGGAGGGTCGGATACGCAGTATTTT. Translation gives CASSLAPAGGSDTQYF.

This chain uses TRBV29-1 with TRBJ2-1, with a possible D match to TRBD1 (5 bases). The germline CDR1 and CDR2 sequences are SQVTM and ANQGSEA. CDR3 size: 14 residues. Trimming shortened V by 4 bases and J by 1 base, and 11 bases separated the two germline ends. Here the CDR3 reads CSVGLGRSYNEQFF. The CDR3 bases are TGCAGCGTTGGTTTGGGGCGGTCCTACAATGAGCAGTTCTTC.

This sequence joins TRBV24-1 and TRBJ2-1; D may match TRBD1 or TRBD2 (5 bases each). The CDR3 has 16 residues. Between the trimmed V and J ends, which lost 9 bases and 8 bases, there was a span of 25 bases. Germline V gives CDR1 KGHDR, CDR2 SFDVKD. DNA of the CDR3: TGTGCCACCGGGGCTGGTTGGGGAGTTGGCTTCGATGAGCAGTTCTTC. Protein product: CATGAGWGVGFDEQFF.

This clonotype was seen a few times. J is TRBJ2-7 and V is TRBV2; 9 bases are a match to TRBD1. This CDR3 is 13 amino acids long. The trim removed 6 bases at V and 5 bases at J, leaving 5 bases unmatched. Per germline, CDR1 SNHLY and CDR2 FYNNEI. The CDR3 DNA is TGTGCCAGCAGCCGGGACAGGGAGGACGAGCAGTACTTC. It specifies CASSRDREDEQYF.

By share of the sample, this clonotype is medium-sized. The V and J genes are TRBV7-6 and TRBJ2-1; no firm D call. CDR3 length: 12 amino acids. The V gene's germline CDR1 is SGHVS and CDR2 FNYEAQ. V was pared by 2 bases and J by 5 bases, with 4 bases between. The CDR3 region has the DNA TGTGCCAGCAGCTTAACCGACAATGAGCAGTTCTTC. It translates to CASSLTDNEQFF.

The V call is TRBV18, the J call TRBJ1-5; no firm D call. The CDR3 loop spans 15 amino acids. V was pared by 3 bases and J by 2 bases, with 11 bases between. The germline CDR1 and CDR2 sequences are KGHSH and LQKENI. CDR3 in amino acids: CASSPPGSGNQPQHF. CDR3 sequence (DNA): TGTGCCAGCTCACCTCCTGGGTCGGGCAATCAGCCCCAGCATTTT.

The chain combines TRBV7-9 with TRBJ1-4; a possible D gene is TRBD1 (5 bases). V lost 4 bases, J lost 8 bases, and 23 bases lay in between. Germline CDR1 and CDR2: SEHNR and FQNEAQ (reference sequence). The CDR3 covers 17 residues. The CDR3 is CASSYLSAGTVNEKLFF. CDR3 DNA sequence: TGTGCCAGCAGCTACCTGAGTGCCGGGACGGTTAACGAAAAACTGTTTTTT.

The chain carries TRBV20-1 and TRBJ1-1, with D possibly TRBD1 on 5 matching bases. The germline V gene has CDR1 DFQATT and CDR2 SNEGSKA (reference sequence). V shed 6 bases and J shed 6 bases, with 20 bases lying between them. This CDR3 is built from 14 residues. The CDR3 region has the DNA TGCAGTGCCGGGCGGGGCAGGGCGATCGCTGAAGCTTTCTTT. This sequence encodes CSAGRGRAIAEAFF.

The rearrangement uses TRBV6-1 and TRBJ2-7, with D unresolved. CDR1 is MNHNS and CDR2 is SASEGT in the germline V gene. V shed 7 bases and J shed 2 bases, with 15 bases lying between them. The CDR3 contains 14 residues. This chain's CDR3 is CASTLGQVTYEQYF. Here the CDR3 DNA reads TGTGCCAGCACCCTAGGGCAGGTTACCTACGAGCAGTACTTC.

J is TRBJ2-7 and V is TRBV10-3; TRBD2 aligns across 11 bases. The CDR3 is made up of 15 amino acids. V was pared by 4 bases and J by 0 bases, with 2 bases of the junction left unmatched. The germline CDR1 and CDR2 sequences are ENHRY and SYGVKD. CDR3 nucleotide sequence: TGTGCCATCAGTGTAGCGGGAGGGAGCTCCTACGAGCAGTACTTC. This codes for CAISVAGGSSYEQYF.

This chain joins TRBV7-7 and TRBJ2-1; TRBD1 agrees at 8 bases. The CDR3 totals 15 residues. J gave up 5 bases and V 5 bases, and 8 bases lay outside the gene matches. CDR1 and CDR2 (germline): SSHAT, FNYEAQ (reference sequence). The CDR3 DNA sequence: TGTGCCAGCAGCCCAAGGGGGACAGGCAACAATGAGCAGTTCTTC. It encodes CASSPRGTGNNEQFF. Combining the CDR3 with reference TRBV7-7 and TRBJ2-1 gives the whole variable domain GAGVSQSPRYKVTKRGQDVTLRCDPISSHATLYWYQQALGQGPEFLTYFNYEAQPDKSGLPSDRFSAERPEGSISTLTIQRTEQRDSAMYRCASSPRGTGNNEQFFGPGTRLTVL.

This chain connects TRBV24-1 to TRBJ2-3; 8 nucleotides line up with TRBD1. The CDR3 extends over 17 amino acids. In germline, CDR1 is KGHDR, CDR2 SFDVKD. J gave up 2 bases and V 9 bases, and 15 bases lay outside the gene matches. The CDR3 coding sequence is TGTGCCACCCGAGATAAATCGACAGGGGAGGACACAGATACGCAGTATTTT. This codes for CATRDKSTGEDTDTQYF.

The CDR3 nucleotides read TGCAGCGTTCAAACAGGGGGCAATCAGCCCCAGCATTTT. This gives the protein CSVQTGGNQPQHF. The chain recombines TRBV29-1 with TRBJ1-5; 7 nucleotides line up with TRBD1. Germline V gene lookup returns CDR1 SQVTM and CDR2 ANQGSEA. The CDR3 has 13 residues. V was clipped by 5 bases and J by 2 bases; unmatched bases: 3.

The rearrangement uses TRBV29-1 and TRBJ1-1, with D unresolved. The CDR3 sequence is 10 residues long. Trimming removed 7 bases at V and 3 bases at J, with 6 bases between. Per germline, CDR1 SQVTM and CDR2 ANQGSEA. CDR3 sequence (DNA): TGCAGCGGGATGGACACTGAAGCTTTCTTT. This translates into CSGMDTEAFF.

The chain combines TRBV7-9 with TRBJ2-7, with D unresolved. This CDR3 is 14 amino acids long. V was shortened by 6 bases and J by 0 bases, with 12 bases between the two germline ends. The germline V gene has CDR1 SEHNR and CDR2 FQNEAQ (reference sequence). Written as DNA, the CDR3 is TGTGCCAGCAGGTCGGGTCGTAGCTCCTACGAGCAGTACTTC. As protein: CASRSGRSSYEQYF.

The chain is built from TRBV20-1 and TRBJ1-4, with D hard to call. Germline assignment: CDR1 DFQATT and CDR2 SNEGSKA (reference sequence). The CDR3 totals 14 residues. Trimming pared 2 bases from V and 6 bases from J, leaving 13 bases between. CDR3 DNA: TGCAGTGCTAGATCGCCCGACGGGGATGAAAAACTGTTTTTT. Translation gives CSARSPDGDEKLFF.

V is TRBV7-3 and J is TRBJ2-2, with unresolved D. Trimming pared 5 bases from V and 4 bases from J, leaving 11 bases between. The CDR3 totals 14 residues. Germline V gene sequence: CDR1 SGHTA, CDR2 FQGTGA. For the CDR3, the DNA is TGTGCCAGCAGCACCTCGAGCTCCACCGGGGAGCTGTTTTTT. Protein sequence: CASSTSSSTGELFF. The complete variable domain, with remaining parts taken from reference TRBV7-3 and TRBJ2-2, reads GAGVSQTPSNKVTEKGKYVELRCDPISGHTALYWYRQSLGQGPEFLIYFQGTGAADDSGLPNDRFFAVRPEGSVSTLKIQRTERGDSAVYLCASSTSSSTGELFFGEGSRLTVL.

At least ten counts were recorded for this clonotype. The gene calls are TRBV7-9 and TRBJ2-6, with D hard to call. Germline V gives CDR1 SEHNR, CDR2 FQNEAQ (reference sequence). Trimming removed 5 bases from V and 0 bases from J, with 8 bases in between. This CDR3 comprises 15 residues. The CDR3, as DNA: TGTGCCAGCAGCCCGCACAGCTCTGGGGCCAACGTCCTGACTTTC. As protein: CASSPHSSGANVLTF.

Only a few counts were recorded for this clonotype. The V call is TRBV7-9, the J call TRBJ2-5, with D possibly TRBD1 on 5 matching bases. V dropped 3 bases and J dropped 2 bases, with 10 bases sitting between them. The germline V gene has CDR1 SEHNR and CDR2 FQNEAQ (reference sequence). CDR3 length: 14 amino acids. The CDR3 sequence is CASSFLGAQETQYF. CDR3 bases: TGTGCCAGCAGCTTTTTAGGGGCGCAAGAGACCCAGTACTTC.

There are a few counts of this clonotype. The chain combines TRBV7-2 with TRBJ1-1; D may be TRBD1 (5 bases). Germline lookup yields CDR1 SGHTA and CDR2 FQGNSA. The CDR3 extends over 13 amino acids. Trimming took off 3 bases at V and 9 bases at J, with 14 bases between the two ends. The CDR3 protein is CASSFSGLSKAFF. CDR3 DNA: TGTGCCAGCAGCTTTTCGGGACTCTCGAAAGCTTTCTTT.

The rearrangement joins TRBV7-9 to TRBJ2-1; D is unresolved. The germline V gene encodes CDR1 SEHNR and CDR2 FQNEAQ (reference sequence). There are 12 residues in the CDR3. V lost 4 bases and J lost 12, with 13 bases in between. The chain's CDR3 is CASSSRRVRQFF. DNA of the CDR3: TGTGCCAGCAGCTCCCGGCGAGTTAGGCAGTTCTTC.

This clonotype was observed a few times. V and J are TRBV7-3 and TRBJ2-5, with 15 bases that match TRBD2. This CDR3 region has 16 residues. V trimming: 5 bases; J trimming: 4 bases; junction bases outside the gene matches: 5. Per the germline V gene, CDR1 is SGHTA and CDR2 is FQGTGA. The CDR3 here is CASSTPGLAGGETQYF. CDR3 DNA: TGTGCCAGCAGCACCCCGGGACTAGCGGGAGGAGAGACCCAGTACTTC.

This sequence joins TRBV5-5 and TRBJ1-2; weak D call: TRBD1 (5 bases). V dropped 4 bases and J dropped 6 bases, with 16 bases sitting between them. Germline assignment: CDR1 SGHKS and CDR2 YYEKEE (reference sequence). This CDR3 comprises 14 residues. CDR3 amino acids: CASSQEWGSDGYTF. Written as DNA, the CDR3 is TGTGCCAGCAGCCAGGAGTGGGGGAGCGATGGCTACACCTTC.